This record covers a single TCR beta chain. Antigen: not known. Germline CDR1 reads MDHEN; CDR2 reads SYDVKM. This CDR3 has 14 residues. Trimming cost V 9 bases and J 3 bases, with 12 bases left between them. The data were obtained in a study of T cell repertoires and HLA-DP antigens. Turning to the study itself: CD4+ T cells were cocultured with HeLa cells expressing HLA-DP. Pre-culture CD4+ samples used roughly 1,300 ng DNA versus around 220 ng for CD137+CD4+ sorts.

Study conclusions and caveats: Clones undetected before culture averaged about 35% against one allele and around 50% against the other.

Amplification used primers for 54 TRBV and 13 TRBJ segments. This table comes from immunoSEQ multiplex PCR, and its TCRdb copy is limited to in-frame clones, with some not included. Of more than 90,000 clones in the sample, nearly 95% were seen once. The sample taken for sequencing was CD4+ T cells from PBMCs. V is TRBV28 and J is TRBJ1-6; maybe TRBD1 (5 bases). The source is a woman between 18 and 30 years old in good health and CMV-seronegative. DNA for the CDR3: TGTGCCAGTAAGGGGACGAACTATAATTCACCCCTCCACTTT. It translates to CASKGTNYNSPLHF.